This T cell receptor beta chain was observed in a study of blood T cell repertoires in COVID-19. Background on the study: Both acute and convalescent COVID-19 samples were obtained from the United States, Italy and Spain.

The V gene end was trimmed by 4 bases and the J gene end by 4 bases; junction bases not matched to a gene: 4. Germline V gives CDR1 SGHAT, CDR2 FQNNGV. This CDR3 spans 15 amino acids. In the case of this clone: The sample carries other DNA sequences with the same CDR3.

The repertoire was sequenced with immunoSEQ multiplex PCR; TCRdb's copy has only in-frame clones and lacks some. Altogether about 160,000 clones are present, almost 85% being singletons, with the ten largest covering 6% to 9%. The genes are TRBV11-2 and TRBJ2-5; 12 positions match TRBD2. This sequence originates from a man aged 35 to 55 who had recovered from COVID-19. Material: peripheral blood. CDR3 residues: CASSSGLAGRETQYF. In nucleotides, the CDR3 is TGTGCCAGCAGCTCCGGACTAGCGGGGAGAGAGACCCAGTACTTC. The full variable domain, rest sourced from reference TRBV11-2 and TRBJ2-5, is EAGVAQSPRYKIIEKRQSVAFWCNPISGHATLYWYQQILGQGPKLLIQFQNNGVVDDSQLPKDRFSAERLKGVDSTLKIQPAKLEDSAVYLCASSSGLAGRETQYFGPGTRLLVL.